The sequence of this T cell receptor (beta chain) was determined in a study of T cell responses to AZD1222 COVID-19 vaccine. Overall study results and limits: Seropositive at baseline were only a handful of AZD1222 recipients.

As regards this clone: Its antigen is unidentified.

Here immunoSEQ multiplex PCR was the method, and the copy in TCRdb shows in-frame clones only, minus some. The data contain about 100,000 clones, approximately 91% of them singletons. Germline V CDR1 and CDR2: SNHLY, FYNNEI. Trimming pared 4 bases from V and 10 bases from J, leaving 14 bases between. The CDR3 totals 14 residues. This TCR was sampled from an adult in good health. This rearrangement joins TRBV2 to TRBJ1-6; D unresolved. The sample was peripheral blood, taken on day 0 of AZD1222 vaccination. CDR3 coding DNA: TGTGCCAGCAGTGTAAGGCAGGCTAGGTCACCCCTCCACTTT. Its translation: CASSVRQARSPLHF.